This entry is about one TCR beta chain. Its target is not known. Profiled with immunoSEQ multiplex PCR; TCRdb holds only in-frame clones, not every one. The sample holds roughly 70,000 clones, 65% to 90% seen once. This sample's time point: baseline, week 1 (first vaccination visit). Treatment defined: pre-vaccination baseline after standard-of-care therapy. Germline V gives CDR1 SGHKS, CDR2 YYEKEE (reference sequence). This CDR3 contains 14 residues. The V end lost 0 bases, the J end lost 1 base, and 7 bases lay between the germline ends. This sample was taken from a study of a mutant IDH1 vaccine in newly diagnosed glioma. Study conclusions and caveats: Whatever changes occurred in top peripheral T cell clonotypes seemed unrelated to pseudoprogression.

This clonotype originated in a man aged 25-40 years with glioma. The rearrangement joins TRBV5-5 to TRBJ1-1; D is unresolved. Material: PBMCs, obtained from a glioma patient treated with radiotherapy, temozolomide or both. In DNA form, the CDR3 reads TGTGCCAGCAGCTTGGGCCAATGGAACACTGAAGCTTTCTTT. It yields the protein CASSLGQWNTEAFF.